This entry lists 6 T cell receptor beta chains sequenced from one sample in a study of HIV-infected patients and healthy controls. cDNA was made from about 500 ng RNA using alpha and beta constant primers. Alpha and beta chain libraries were made separately by chain-specific third strand synthesis with multiplexing indices. One entry per CDR3 protein results from TCRdb running MiXCR on the 5' RACE reads. The data show 8,500 to 11,000 distinct CDR3 sequences, under 8.5% seen once. No cell fractionation was done, so the repertoire covers all unsorted peripheral blood T cells. The sequenced material came from blood. Source of these receptors: an adult in good health.

By share of the sample, this clonotype is medium-sized. The CDR3 region is CSVGTGSFQPQHF. The DNA of the CDR3 is TGCAGCGTAGGGACAGGGTCTTTTCAGCCCCAGCATTTT. This chain joins TRBV29-1 and TRBJ1-5, with 9 bases matching TRBD1. V shed 6 bases and J 6 bases; nucleotides not matched to a gene: 6. The germline V gene encodes CDR1 SQVTM and CDR2 ANQGSEA. The CDR3 loop spans 13 amino acids.

This clonotype is judged medium-sized (0.01 to 0.1%). The CDR3 is CASSPPTQNYGYTF. CDR3 bases: TGTGCCAGCTCACCACCGACACAAAACTATGGCTACACCTTC. The J gene is TRBJ1-2, the V gene TRBV18; D gene uncertain. Trimming stripped 0 bases from V and 2 bases from J, with 7 bases between. The CDR3 contains 14 residues. Per the germline V gene, CDR1 is KGHSH and CDR2 is LQKENI.

This chain uses TRBV13 with TRBJ2-7, with D unresolved. CDR3 length equals 14 residues. Germline V gene lookup returns CDR1 PRHDT and CDR2 FYEKMQ (reference sequence). Deletions cut 7 bases from V and 2 bases from J, with 15 bases between. The CDR3 DNA follows: TGTGCCAGCAAAGGCCTTCGTAATACCTACGAGCAGTACTTC. Encoded protein: CASKGLRNTYEQYF.

By share of the sample, this clonotype is medium-sized (0.01 to 0.1%). This chain joins TRBV15 and TRBJ1-1; D is unresolved. From germline, CDR1 is LNHNV and CDR2 YYDKDF (reference sequence). V was clipped by 0 bases and J by 3 bases, with 5 bases between them. This CDR3 spans 13 amino acids. The CDR3 reads CATSREQHTEAFF. The CDR3 bases are TGTGCCACCAGCAGAGAACAGCACACTGAAGCTTTCTTT.

This clonotype was observed at least ten times. The gene calls are TRBV30 and TRBJ1-1; 8 bases fit TRBD1. CDR3 size: 14 residues. Unmatched junction bases numbered 4, after V lost 2 bases and J lost 2 bases. The germline CDR1 and CDR2 sequences are GTSNPN and SVGIG (reference sequence). The CDR3 region has the DNA TGTGCCTGGAGTCAGGACAGGGTTAACACTGAAGCTTTCTTT. It specifies CAWSQDRVNTEAFF.

Sample share makes this clonotype medium-sized. This chain links TRBV27 with TRBJ1-1; 7 bases match TRBD1. This CDR3 comprises 13 residues. Germline CDR1 reads MNHEY; CDR2 reads SMNVEV (reference sequence). Unmatched junction bases numbered 7, after V lost 5 bases and J lost 7 bases. In nucleotides, the CDR3 is TGTGCCAGCAGTCATGGACAGGCAAGTGAAGCTTTCTTT. Translation gives CASSHGQASEAFF.